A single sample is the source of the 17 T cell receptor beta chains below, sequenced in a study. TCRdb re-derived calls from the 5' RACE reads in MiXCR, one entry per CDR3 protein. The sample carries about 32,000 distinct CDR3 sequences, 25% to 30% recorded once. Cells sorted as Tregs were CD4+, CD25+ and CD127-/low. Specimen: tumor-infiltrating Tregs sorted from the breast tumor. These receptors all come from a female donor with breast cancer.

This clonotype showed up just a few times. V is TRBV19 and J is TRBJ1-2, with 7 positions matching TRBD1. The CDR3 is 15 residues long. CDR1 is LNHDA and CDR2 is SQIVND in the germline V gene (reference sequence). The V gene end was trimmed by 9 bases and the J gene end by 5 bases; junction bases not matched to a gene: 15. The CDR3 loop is CASRPPGQRTYGYTF. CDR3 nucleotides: TGTGCCAGCAGACCCCCGGGACAGAGAACTTATGGCTACACCTTC.

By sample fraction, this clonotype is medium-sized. The CDR3 here is CASSYGSSYNEQFF. The DNA for the CDR3 is TGTGCCAGCAGTTACGGAAGCTCCTACAATGAGCAGTTCTTC. V usage is TRBV6-5 and J usage is TRBJ2-1; D gene unclear. The CDR3 length is 14 residues. The V gene lost 2 bases and the J gene lost 0 bases, with 5 bases spanning the gap. Germline CDR1 is MNHEY and CDR2 is SVGAGI.

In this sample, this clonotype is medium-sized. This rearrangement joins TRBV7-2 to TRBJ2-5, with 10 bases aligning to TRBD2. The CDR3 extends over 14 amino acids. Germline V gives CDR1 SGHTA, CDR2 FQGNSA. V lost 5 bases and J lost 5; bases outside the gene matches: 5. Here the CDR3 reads CASSPSSGSETQYF. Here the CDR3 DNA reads TGTGCCAGCAGCCCCTCTAGCGGGAGTGAGACCCAGTACTTC.

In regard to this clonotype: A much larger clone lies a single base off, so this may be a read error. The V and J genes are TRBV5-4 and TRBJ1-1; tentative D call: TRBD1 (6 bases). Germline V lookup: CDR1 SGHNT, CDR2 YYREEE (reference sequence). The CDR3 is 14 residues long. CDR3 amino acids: CASSLRGQNTEALF. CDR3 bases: TGTGCCAGCAGCTTGCGTGGACAGAACACTGAAGCTCTCTTT. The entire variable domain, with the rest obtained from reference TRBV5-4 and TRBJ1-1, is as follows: ETGVTQSPTHLIKTRGQQVTLRCSSQSGHNTVSWYQQALGQGPQFIFQYYREEENGRGNFPPRFSGLQFPNYSSELNVNALELDDSALYLCASSLRGQNTEALFGQGTRLTVV.

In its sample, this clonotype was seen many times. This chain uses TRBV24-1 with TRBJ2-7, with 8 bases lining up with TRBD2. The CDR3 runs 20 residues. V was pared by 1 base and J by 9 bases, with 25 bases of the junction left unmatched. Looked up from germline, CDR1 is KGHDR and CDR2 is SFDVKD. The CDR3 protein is CATSDLFPGGLGDSHSGQYF. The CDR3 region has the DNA TGTGCCACCAGTGATTTATTTCCGGGGGGGCTCGGAGATTCGCACTCGGGGCAGTACTTC.

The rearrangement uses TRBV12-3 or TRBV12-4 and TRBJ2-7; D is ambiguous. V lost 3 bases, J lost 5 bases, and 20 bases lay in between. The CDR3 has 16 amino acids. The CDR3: CASSFTDVRKRNEQYF. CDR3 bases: TGTGCCAGCAGTTTTACCGATGTCAGGAAGAGGAACGAGCAGTACTTC.

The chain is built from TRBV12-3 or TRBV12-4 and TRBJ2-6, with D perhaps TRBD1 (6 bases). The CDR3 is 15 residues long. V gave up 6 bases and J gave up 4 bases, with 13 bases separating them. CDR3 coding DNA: TGTGCCAGCAGCCCGACAGGAACAGGGGCCAACGTCCTGACTTTC. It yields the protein CASSPTGTGANVLTF.

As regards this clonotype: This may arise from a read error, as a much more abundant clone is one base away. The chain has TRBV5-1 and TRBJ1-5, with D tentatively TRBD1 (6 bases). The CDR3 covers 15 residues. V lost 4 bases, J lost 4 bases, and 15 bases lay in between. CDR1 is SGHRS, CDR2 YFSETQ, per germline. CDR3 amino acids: CASSLDTGNNQPQHF. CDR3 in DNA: TGCGCCAGCAGCCTCGACACAGGGAATAATCAGCCCCAGCATTTT.

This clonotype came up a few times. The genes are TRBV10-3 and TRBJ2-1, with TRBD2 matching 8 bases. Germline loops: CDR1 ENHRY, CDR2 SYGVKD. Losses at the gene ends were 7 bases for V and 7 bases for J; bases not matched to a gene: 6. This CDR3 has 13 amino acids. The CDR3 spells CAIKTSGSNEQFF. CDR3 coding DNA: TGTGCCATCAAAACCAGCGGGAGTAATGAGCAGTTCTTC.

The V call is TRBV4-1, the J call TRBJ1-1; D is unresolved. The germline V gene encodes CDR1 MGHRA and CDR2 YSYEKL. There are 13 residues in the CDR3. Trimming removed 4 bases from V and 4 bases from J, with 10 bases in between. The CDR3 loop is CASSRQCVTEAFF. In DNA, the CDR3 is TGCGCCAGCAGCCGTCAGTGTGTCACTGAAGCTTTCTTT.

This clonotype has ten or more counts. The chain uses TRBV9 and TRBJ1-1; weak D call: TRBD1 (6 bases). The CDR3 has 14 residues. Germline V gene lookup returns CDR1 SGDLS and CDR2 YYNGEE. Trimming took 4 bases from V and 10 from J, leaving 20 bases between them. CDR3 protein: CASSHSEGGTGAFF. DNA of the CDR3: TGTGCCAGCAGCCACTCCGAGGGGGGAACGGGAGCTTTCTTT. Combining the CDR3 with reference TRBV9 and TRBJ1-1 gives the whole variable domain DSGVTQTPKHLITATGQRVTLRCSPRSGDLSVYWYQQSLDQGLQFLIQYYNGEERAKGNILERFSAQQFPDLHSELNLSSLELGDSALYFCASSHSEGGTGAFFGQGTRLTVV.

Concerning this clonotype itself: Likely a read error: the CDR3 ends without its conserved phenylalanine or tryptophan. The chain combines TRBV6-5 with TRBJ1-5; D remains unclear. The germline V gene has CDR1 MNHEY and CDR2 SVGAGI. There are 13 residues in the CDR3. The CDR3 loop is CACSPLINQPQHS. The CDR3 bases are TGTGCCTGCAGTCCCCTGATCAATCAGCCCCAGCATTCT.

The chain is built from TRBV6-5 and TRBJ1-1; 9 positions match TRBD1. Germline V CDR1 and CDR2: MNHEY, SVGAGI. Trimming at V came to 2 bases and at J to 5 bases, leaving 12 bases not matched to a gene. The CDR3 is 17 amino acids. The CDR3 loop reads CASSYGGTGRRRTEAFF. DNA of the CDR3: TGTGCCAGCAGTTACGGGGGGACAGGGCGGCGAAGGACTGAAGCTTTCTTT.

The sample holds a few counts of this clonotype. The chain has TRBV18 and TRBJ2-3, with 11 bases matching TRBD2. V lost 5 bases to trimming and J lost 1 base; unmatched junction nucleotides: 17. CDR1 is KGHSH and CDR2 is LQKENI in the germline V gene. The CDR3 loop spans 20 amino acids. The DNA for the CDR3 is TGTGCCAGCTCATCCCGGCAAACTAGCGGGAGAGAGTTGGGCACAGATACGCAGTATTTT. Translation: CASSSRQTSGRELGTDTQYF.

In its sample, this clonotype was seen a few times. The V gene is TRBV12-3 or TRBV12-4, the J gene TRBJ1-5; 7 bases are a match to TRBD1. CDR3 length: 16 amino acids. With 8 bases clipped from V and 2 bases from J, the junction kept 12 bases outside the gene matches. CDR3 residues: CASLNRTGFGNQPQHF. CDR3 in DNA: TGTGCCAGCCTTAATAGGACAGGTTTTGGCAATCAGCCCCAGCATTTT.

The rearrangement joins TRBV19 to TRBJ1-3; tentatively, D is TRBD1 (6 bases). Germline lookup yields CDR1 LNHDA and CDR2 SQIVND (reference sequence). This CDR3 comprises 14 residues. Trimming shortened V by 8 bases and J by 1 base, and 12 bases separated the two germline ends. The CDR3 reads CASATGPSGNTIYF. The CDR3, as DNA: TGTGCCAGTGCGACAGGCCCATCTGGAAACACCATATATTTT.

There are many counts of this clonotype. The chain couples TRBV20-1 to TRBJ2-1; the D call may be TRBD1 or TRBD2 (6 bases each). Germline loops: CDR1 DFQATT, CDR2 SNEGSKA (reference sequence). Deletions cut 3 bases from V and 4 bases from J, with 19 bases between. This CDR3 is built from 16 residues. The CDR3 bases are TGCAGTGCTAGTTCTCTCAATAGCGGACAGTACAATGAGCAGTTCTTC. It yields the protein CSASSLNSGQYNEQFF.